This T cell receptor beta chain comes out of a study of blood T cell repertoires in COVID-19. The CDR3 covers 15 residues. Trimming took off 5 bases at V and 6 bases at J, with 17 bases between the two ends. Germline values: CDR1 SGHAT, CDR2 FQDESV (reference sequence). Measured with immunoSEQ multiplex PCR; TCRdb has only the in-frame clones, and not every one. The sample lists about 180,000 clones; approximately 84% were seen once. The receptor's source is a human donor in a cohort sampled during active COVID-19. Source material: peripheral blood. The V call is TRBV11-1, the J call TRBJ2-1; D possibly corresponds to TRBD1 (5 bases). The CDR3 loop is CASSLGARVGNEQFF. CDR3 DNA sequence: TGTGCCAGCAGCCTTGGGGCCCGAGTCGGCAATGAGCAGTTCTTC.